Each of the 15 T cell receptor beta chains below was sequenced from the same sample in a study of regulatory T cells in long-lasting Graves disease. Regarding time point: persistent/refractory GD, antithyroid drugs over 5 years with positive TRAb. RNA isolated from PBMCs was used to make the TCR library. TCR beta libraries were built with iRepertoire HTBI primers and Arm-PCR of CDR3 regions. TCRdb re-called the multiplex PCR reads through MiXCR, storing one row per CDR3 protein. The repertoire consists of 700,000 or so distinct CDR3 sequences, with around 30% occurring once and the leading ten covering around 42%. This material consisted of peripheral blood mononuclear cells (PBMCs), taken when the disease was refractory, from a patient treated with antithyroid drugs. These receptors all stem from a female donor with Graves disease.

The CDR3 loop is CAWSRDKAHTF. CDR3 DNA: TGTGCCTGGAGTCGGGACAAGGCGCACACCTTC. This rearrangement joins TRBV30 to TRBJ1-2; tentative D call: TRBD1 (6 bases). The CDR3 contains 11 residues. V gave up 2 bases and J gave up 12 bases, with 13 bases separating them. Germline CDR1 GTSNPN, CDR2 SVGIG (reference sequence).

The CDR3 sequence: CASSLKPGYGYTF. The CDR3, as DNA: TGTGCCAGCAGCTTAAAACCCGGCTATGGCTACACCTTC. The chain links TRBV7-3 to TRBJ1-2; no clear D gene. V lost 1 base and J lost 4, with 7 bases in between. CDR1 and CDR2 (germline): SGHTA, FQGTGA. This CDR3 has 13 residues.

CDR3 protein: CASSLGGQSGYTF. As DNA, the CDR3 is TGCGCCAGCAGCTTGGGGGGACAGAGCGGCTACACCTTC. V usage is TRBV5-1 and J usage is TRBJ1-2; 7 positions match TRBD1. The trim removed 0 bases at V and 8 bases at J, leaving 4 bases unmatched. Germline CDR1 reads SGHRS; CDR2 reads YFSETQ. The CDR3 consists of 13 residues. Based on the CDR3 plus reference TRBV5-1 and TRBJ1-2, the full variable domain is KAGVTQTPRYLIKTRGQQVTLSCSPISGHRSVSWYQQTPGQGLQFLFEYFSETQRNKGNFPGRFSGRQFSNSRSEMNVSTLELGDSALYLCASSLGGQSGYTFGSGTRLTVV.

This clonotype was observed once. The CDR3 DNA is TGCGCCAGCAGTGAGCTGCGGGGGAAACAGCCCCAGCATTTT. Protein: CASSELRGKQPQHF. The chain joins TRBV10-2 to TRBJ1-5, with D maybe TRBD1 (5 bases). The CDR3 covers 14 residues. V was pared by 2 bases and J by 7 bases, with 12 bases between. Germline V lookup: CDR1 WSHSY, CDR2 SAAADI.

This clonotype was counted many times. This chain joins TRBV6-1 and TRBJ1-2; a weak D match, TRBD1 (6 bases). This CDR3 region has 14 residues. Per the germline V gene, CDR1 is MNHNS and CDR2 is SASEGT. Deletions cut 6 bases from V and 4 bases from J, with 15 bases between. The CDR3 sequence is CASRSPGEGYGYTF. The CDR3 region has the DNA TGTGCCAGCAGGTCCCCAGGGGAGGGCTATGGCTACACCTTC.

The chain uses TRBV20-1 and TRBJ2-5; D ambiguous. The V gene lost 6 bases and the J gene lost 0 bases, with 5 bases spanning the gap. Germline CDR1 is DFQATT and CDR2 is SNEGSKA (reference sequence). The length of the CDR3 is 11 residues. The CDR3 region is CSATYQETQYF. The CDR3 coding sequence is TGCAGTGCGACGTACCAAGAGACCCAGTACTTC.

This clonotype showed up many times. The V and J genes are TRBV20-1 and TRBJ1-1, with D tentatively TRBD1 (6 bases). The CDR3 is 13 residues long. Trimming took 6 bases from V and 1 from J, leaving 12 bases between them. CDR1 and CDR2 from the germline V gene are DFQATT and SNEGSKA (reference sequence). The CDR3 region is CSARDTQNTEAFF. CDR3 DNA sequence: TGCAGTGCCCGGGACACCCAGAACACTGAAGCTTTCTTT.

The J gene is TRBJ1-5, the V gene TRBV27; a weak D match, TRBD1 (6 bases). The CDR3 is made up of 14 amino acids. Germline V lookup: CDR1 MNHEY, CDR2 SMNVEV (reference sequence). V was cut by 8 bases and J by 3 bases, with 14 bases left in between. The DNA for the CDR3 is TGTGCCAGCTCCCTACAGGGTTTCAATCAGCCCCAGCATTTT. It encodes CASSLQGFNQPQHF.

The chain employs TRBV28 and TRBJ1-2; 10 bases map to TRBD1. The junction had 8 bases not matched to a gene; V was cut back by 3 bases and J by 7 bases. CDR3 length: 15 amino acids. Looked up from germline, CDR1 is MDHEN and CDR2 is SYDVKM. CDR3 region: CASSLYAGTGAGYTF. In DNA, the CDR3 is TGTGCCAGCAGTTTGTATGCCGGGACAGGGGCTGGCTACACCTTC.

The chain uses TRBV27 and TRBJ1-6; weak D call: TRBD1 (5 bases). Per germline, CDR1 MNHEY and CDR2 SMNVEV (reference sequence). Trimming took 7 bases from V and 7 from J, leaving 17 bases between them. The CDR3 is 15 amino acids. The CDR3 bases are TGTGCCAGCAAACCCACCGGGGGGGGAAATTCACCCCTCCACTTT. Translated: CASKPTGGGNSPLHF.

At least ten counts were recorded for this clonotype. J is TRBJ2-5 and V is TRBV7-3; 8 nucleotides align to TRBD1. After removal of 4 bases from V and 5 bases from J, the junction contained 18 bases not matched to a gene. Germline-derived CDR1 and CDR2 are SGHTA and FQGTGA. This CDR3 region has 18 residues. CDR3 sequence: CASSSPSPKDRASETQYF. For the CDR3, the DNA is TGTGCCAGCAGCTCCCCTAGTCCCAAGGACAGGGCGTCCGAGACCCAGTACTTC.

The rearrangement links TRBV20-1 to TRBJ2-2; the D is unclear. Between the trimmed V and J ends, which lost 1 base and 4 bases, there was a span of 13 bases. CDR1 is DFQATT and CDR2 is SNEGSKA in the germline V gene (reference sequence). The CDR3 length is 15 residues. CDR3 in amino acids: CSARVGGMTTGELFF. As DNA, the CDR3 is TGCAGTGCTAGAGTGGGCGGCATGACCACCGGGGAGCTGTTTTTT.

This chain links TRBV5-1 with TRBJ2-7, with a possible D match to TRBD1 (5 bases). The CDR3 covers 13 residues. CDR1 is SGHRS and CDR2 is YFSETQ in the germline V gene. Trimming took 7 bases from V and 5 from J, leaving 16 bases between them. CDR3 region: CASASPGRDEQYF. The DNA for the CDR3 is TGCGCCAGCGCATCTCCTGGCAGGGACGAGCAGTACTTC.

The chain uses TRBV6-1 and TRBJ1-1; a possible D gene is TRBD1 (6 bases). From germline, CDR1 is MNHNS and CDR2 SASEGT. The CDR3 is 16 amino acids. V lost 5 bases and J 4 bases, leaving 20 bases between the germline ends. This CDR3 reads CASSPGGAIRGTEAFF. CDR3 DNA: TGTGCCAGCAGTCCCGGGGGCGCTATACGGGGCACTGAAGCTTTCTTT.

The CDR3 is CSAARTGGNTIYF. In DNA, the CDR3 is TGCAGTGCTGCAAGGACAGGGGGAAACACCATATATTTT. The gene calls are TRBV20-1 and TRBJ1-3; 8 nucleotides line up with TRBD1. The CDR3 spans 13 residues. V lost 5 bases to trimming and J lost 4 bases; unmatched junction nucleotides: 4. CDR1 and CDR2 (germline): DFQATT, SNEGSKA (reference sequence).